This is a list of T cell receptor beta chains from one sample in a study of blood T cells in healthy people across ages. TCRdb recomputed calls from the 5' RACE reads with MiXCR, one row per CDR3 protein. The sample holds about 1.8 million distinct CDR3 sequences, about 50% seen once. Specimen: blood. These receptors came from a woman aged 40 to 55 in good health. The CDR3 runs from the conserved cysteine through the conserved F or W. D genes are given only for firm matches. Some rows have no size entry. The others give once, few or many, or a class for an expanded clone.

clone_size j_call d_call cdr3_length v_call cdr3_aa cdr3_nt
few TRBJ2-5 TRBD2 18 TRBV6-2/TRBV6-3 CASSSPLAGAPYQETQYF TGTGCCAGCAGTTCTCCCCTAGCGGGGGCCCCGTACCAAGAGACCCAGTACTTC
few TRBJ2-5 TRBD1 13 TRBV29-1 CSADRGFQETQYF TGCAGCGCGGACAGGGGGTTTCAAGAGACCCAGTACTTC
NA TRBJ1-5 NA 13 TRBV12-3/TRBV12-4 CASSFRVGQPQHF TGTGCCAGCAGTTTCAGGGTCGGTCAGCCCCAGCATTTT
few TRBJ2-3 NA 15 TRBV14 CASSQETSAPINAYF TGTGCCAGCAGCCAAGAGACCTCGGCGCCCATCAATGCGTATTTT
NA TRBJ2-3 TRBD1 13 TRBV12-3/TRBV12-4 CASRETGIDTQYF TGTGCCAGCAGGGAGACAGGGATCGATACGCAGTATTTT
few TRBJ2-7 NA 12 TRBV7-9 CASSLSRNEQYF TGTGCCAGCAGCTTATCGAGGAACGAGCAGTACTTC
NA TRBJ1-2 NA 15 TRBV27 CASSSKYLVGAGYTF TGTGCCAGCAGTTCGAAATATCTGGTCGGAGCTGGCTACACCTTC
NA TRBJ1-2 NA 13 TRBV7-2 CANSPGRTYGYTF TGTGCCAACAGCCCCGGCCGGACTTATGGCTACACCTTC
NA TRBJ2-3 TRBD1 16 TRBV9 CASSNSRDRVTDTQYF TGTGCCAGCAGCAATTCCCGGGACAGGGTGACAGATACGCAGTATTTT
NA TRBJ2-5 NA 16 TRBV7-2 CASSPAGTTVGKTQYF TGTGCCAGCAGCCCGGCGGGGACCACGGTCGGGAAGACCCAGTACTTC
few TRBJ2-1 TRBD1 16 TRBV5-1 CASSLPGTARINEQFF TGCGCCAGCAGCTTACCCGGGACAGCGCGAATCAATGAGCAGTTCTTC
NA TRBJ2-5 TRBD2 15 TRBV7-2 CASSLDRGGHETQYF TGTGCCAGCAGCTTAGATCGGGGGGGGCACGAGACCCAGTACTTC
few TRBJ2-7 NA 15 TRBV6-1 CASSPWGQSSYEQYF TGTGCCAGCAGTCCATGGGGCCAAAGCTCCTACGAGCAGTACTTC
few TRBJ2-1 NA 16 TRBV7-6 CASSPQVPSSYNEQFF TGTGCCAGCAGCCCCCAGGTCCCCAGCTCCTACAATGAGCAGTTCTTC
NA TRBJ2-4 TRBD1 15 TRBV14 CASSLLGTGSDIQYF TGTGCCAGCAGCCTTCTCGGGACAGGGTCAGACATTCAGTACTTC
NA TRBJ2-5 NA 11 TRBV20-1 CSARTEETQYF TGCAGTGCTAGGACAGAAGAGACCCAGTACTTC
NA TRBJ1-2 TRBD1 11 TRBV20-1 CSAPDRVGYTF TGCAGTGCCCCTGACAGGGTTGGCTACACCTTC
NA TRBJ2-7 TRBD2 13 TRBV20-1 CSPSGERRFSQYF TGCAGTCCCAGCGGGGAGCGAAGGTTTTCCCAGTACTTC
NA TRBJ1-1 NA 15 TRBV7-2 CASSSVPRANTEAFF TGTGCCAGCAGCTCCGTCCCGAGGGCGAACACTGAAGCTTTCTTT
NA TRBJ2-5 NA 16 TRBV12-3/TRBV12-4 CASSSWVGRSQETQYF TGTGCCAGCAGTTCGTGGGTGGGCCGCTCACAAGAGACCCAGTACTTC
NA TRBJ2-3 NA 14 TRBV10-3 CAISESLDTDTQYF TGTGCCATCAGTGAGTCCTTGGACACAGATACGCAGTATTTT
NA TRBJ2-4 NA 15 TRBV7-2 CASSRSNGAKNIQYF TGTGCCAGCAGCCGCAGTAATGGGGCCAAAAACATTCAGTACTTC
few TRBJ2-7 NA 12 TRBV12-3/TRBV12-4 CASSFAGTEQYF TGTGCCAGCAGTTTCGCAGGGACAGAGCAGTACTTC
few TRBJ2-1 TRBD1 15 TRBV7-2 CASSLMGQGQNEQFF TGTGCCAGCAGCTTAATGGGACAGGGGCAGAATGAGCAGTTCTTC